Listed here are 15 T cell receptor beta chains from one sample, sequenced in a study of blood T cell repertoires in COVID-19. Clones were read by immunoSEQ multiplex PCR, and TCRdb kept only the in-frame ones, dropping some. The repertoire has about 280,000 clones, about 83% of them found once; the top ten carry about 5.5%. The sequencing input was PBMCs or T cells enriched from blood (not recorded which). The receptors were sampled from a woman aged 40 to 50 who had recovered from COVID-19.

This clone appeared a few times. The chain recombines TRBV27 with TRBJ1-1, with TRBD1 as a possible D gene (5 bases). CDR1 is MNHEY and CDR2 is SMNVEV in the germline V gene (reference sequence). V was clipped by 0 bases and J by 11 bases, with 16 bases between them. This CDR3 region has 14 residues. This CDR3 is CASSLSRDGGEAFF. The DNA for the CDR3 is TGTGCCAGCAGTTTATCGAGGGACGGCGGGGAGGCTTTCTTT.

The chain joins TRBV7-2 to TRBJ2-7; no clear D. CDR1 SGHTA and CDR2 FQGNSA come from the germline V gene. V lost 4 bases to trimming and J lost 7 bases, with 17 bases between them. This CDR3 comprises 14 residues. CDR3 region: CASSSQIVSGEQYF. CDR3 DNA: TGTGCCAGCAGCTCTCAAATCGTCTCGGGTGAGCAGTACTTC.

V usage is TRBV3-1 (or the pseudogene TRBV3-2) and J usage is TRBJ1-2, with no clear D. The CDR3 has 13 residues. V was pared by 3 bases and J by 4 bases, with 9 bases between. The germline gives CDR1 LGHDT, CDR2 YNNKEL (reference sequence). The CDR3 loop is CASSQRGSYGYTF. The CDR3 nucleotides are TGTGCCAGCAGCCAGCGGGGTAGCTATGGCTACACCTTC.

The CDR3 here is CASSYGQGETQYF. The CDR3 region has the DNA TGTGCCAGCAGTTACGGACAGGGGGAGACCCAGTACTTC. The chain recombines TRBV12-3 or TRBV12-4 with TRBJ2-5, with TRBD1 identical over 9 bases. The V segment lost 4 bases and the J segment 5 bases; nucleotides outside the gene matches: 2. The CDR3 has 13 residues.

This chain uses TRBV5-1 with TRBJ2-7, with a possible D match to TRBD1 (6 bases). The CDR3 sequence is 13 residues long. Trimming pared 2 bases from V and 5 bases from J, leaving 11 bases between. CDR1 is SGHRS, CDR2 YFSETQ, per germline. CDR3 DNA: TGCGCCAGCAGCTTAAACAGGGACCACGAGCAGTACTTC. Protein product: CASSLNRDHEQYF.

V gene TRBV27 combines with J gene TRBJ1-2; D remains ambiguous. This CDR3 contains 14 residues. Germline V gene sequence: CDR1 MNHEY, CDR2 SMNVEV (reference sequence). V was shortened by 4 bases and J by 4 bases, with 13 bases between the two germline ends. The CDR3 DNA reads as TGTGCCAGCAGTTCCCCGGGAGTGGGCTATGGCTACACCTTC. This translates into CASSSPGVGYGYTF.

This clone has just a few counts. The V call is TRBV3-1 (or the pseudogene TRBV3-2), the J call TRBJ2-1; 8 bases line up with TRBD2. Germline V lookup: CDR1 LGHDT, CDR2 YNNKEL (reference sequence). The ends lost 0 bases at V and 7 bases at J; junction bases unmatched: 11. The CDR3 is 17 amino acids. The CDR3, as DNA: TGTGCCAGCAGCCAAGATCTGTGGGTAGCGGGAAGTAATGAGCAGTTCTTC. It encodes CASSQDLWVAGSNEQFF.

The rearrangement joins TRBV28 to TRBJ2-6; D ambiguous. From germline, CDR1 is MDHEN and CDR2 SYDVKM. This CDR3 has 14 residues. V was pared by 10 bases and J by 0 bases, with 10 bases between. The CDR3 coding sequence is TGTGCCACCGGTGCGAGCTCTGGGGCCAACGTCCTGACTTTC. Translating gives CATGASSGANVLTF.

This chain connects TRBV7-9 to TRBJ1-2; D not resolved. Germline lookup yields CDR1 SEHNR and CDR2 FQNEAQ (reference sequence). Trimming cost V 5 bases and J 0 bases, with 13 bases left between them. The CDR3 has 15 amino acids. The CDR3 nucleotides are TGTGCCAGCAGCCTACTTGCGGTTGCTAACTATGGCTACACCTTC. It yields the protein CASSLLAVANYGYTF.

In regard to this clone: This sample also contains other DNA sequences that code for the same CDR3. The chain uses TRBV27 and TRBJ2-3; D may be TRBD2 (5 bases). Germline V gene data show CDR1 as MNHEY and CDR2 as SMNVEV (reference sequence). V was clipped by 6 bases and J by 3 bases, with 10 bases between them. This CDR3 region has 13 residues. The CDR3 nucleotides are TGTGCCAGCAGCCCGGGGTCGACAGATACGCAGTATTTT. Amino acids: CASSPGSTDTQYF.

Here the CDR3 DNA reads TGTGCCAGCAGTTCCCCTGGGACAGGCAACGGGGCCATTCAGTACTTC. It yields the protein CASSSPGTGNGAIQYF. The J gene is TRBJ2-4, the V gene TRBV28; 8 bases align to TRBD1. The CDR3 spans 16 residues. The V gene's germline CDR1 is MDHEN and CDR2 SYDVKM. V shed 4 bases and J 9 bases; nucleotides not matched to a gene: 14.

The rearrangement uses TRBV19 and TRBJ2-1, with D maybe TRBD2 (6 bases). The CDR3 extends over 16 amino acids. V dropped 5 bases and J dropped 2 bases, with 16 bases sitting between them. The germline V gene has CDR1 LNHDA and CDR2 SQIVND (reference sequence). The CDR3 DNA follows: TGTGCCAGTAGTCGCAGGGAACTAGCCCCCTACAATGAGCAGTTCTTC. Translated, it gives CASSRRELAPYNEQFF. Together with reference TRBV19 and TRBJ2-1, the CDR3 gives the full variable domain: DGGITQSPKYLFRKEGQNVTLSCEQNLNHDAMYWYRQDPGQGLRLIYYSQIVNDFQKGDIAEGYSVSREKKESFPLTVTSAQKNPTAFYLCASSRRELAPYNEQFFGPGTRLTVL.

CDR3 protein: CASSMDSGGMNTEAFF. CDR3 DNA sequence: TGTGCCAGTAGTATGGACAGCGGTGGCATGAACACTGAAGCTTTCTTT. The J gene is TRBJ1-1, the V gene TRBV19; possible D gene TRBD1, 6 bases. CDR3 length: 16 amino acids. V lost 3 bases, J lost 0 bases, and 14 bases lay in between. Per the germline V gene, CDR1 is LNHDA and CDR2 is SQIVND (reference sequence).

The rearrangement joins TRBV5-1 to TRBJ2-1; the D gene is possibly TRBD2 (6 bases). V lost 5 bases, J lost 0 bases, and 12 bases lay in between. The CDR3 has 15 residues. Germline assignment: CDR1 SGHRS and CDR2 YFSETQ. CDR3 nucleotides: TGCGCCAGCAGGCTTAGCGGAAGCTCCTACAATGAGCAGTTCTTC. Protein product: CASRLSGSSYNEQFF.

The V gene is TRBV5-5, the J gene TRBJ2-1; D not resolved. The V end lost 0 bases, the J end lost 10 bases, and 5 bases lay between the germline ends. Germline assignment: CDR1 SGHKS and CDR2 YYEKEE (reference sequence). This CDR3 has 11 amino acids. In DNA, the CDR3 is TGTGCCAGCAGCTTGGGCACAGAGCAGTTCTTC. Its translation is CASSLGTEQFF.